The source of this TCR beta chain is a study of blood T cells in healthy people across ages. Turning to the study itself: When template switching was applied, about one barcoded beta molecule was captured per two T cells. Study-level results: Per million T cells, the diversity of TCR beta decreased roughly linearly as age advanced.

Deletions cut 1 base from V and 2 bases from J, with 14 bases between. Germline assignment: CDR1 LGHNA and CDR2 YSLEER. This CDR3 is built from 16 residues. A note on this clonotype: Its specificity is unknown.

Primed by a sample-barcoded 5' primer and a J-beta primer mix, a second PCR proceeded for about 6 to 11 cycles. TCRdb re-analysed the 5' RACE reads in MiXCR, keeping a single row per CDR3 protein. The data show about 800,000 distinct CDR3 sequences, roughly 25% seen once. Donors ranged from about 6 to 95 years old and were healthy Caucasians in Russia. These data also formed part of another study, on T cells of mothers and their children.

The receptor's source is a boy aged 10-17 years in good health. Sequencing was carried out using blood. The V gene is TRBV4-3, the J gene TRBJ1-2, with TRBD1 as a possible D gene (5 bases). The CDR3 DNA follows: TGCGCCAGCAGCCAAGGGATCCCGGGGACCAACTATGGCTACACCTTC. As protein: CASSQGIPGTNYGYTF.